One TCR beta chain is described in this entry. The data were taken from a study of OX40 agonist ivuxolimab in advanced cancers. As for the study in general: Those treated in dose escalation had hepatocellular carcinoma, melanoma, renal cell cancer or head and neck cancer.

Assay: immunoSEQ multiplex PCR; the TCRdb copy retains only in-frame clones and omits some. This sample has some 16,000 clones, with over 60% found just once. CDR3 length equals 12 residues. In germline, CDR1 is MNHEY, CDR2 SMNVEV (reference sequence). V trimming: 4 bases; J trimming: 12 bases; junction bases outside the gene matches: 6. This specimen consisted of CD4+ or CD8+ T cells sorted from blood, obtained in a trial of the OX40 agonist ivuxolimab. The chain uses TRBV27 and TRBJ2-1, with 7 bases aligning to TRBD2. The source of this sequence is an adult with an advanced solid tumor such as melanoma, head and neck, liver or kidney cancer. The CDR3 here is CASSSYQRGQFF. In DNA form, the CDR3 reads TGTGCCAGCAGTTCTTACCAGCGGGGGCAGTTCTTC.